Below, one T cell receptor beta chain is given with its context. The antigen remains unidentified. Deep-level running was used for the assay. 200 to 250 ng DNA, 25,000 to 35,000 T cell genomes, went into each sorted-subset replicate PCR. Profiled with immunoSEQ multiplex PCR; TCRdb holds only in-frame clones, not every one. The sample holds about 100,000 clones; 60% to 70% are singletons and the top ten take 50%. To make CD8 memory, CD45RO+ cells were put together with CCR7-negative CD45RA+ TemRA cells. These data originate in a study of shared clonotypes between healthy human individuals. Study outcomes and limitations: The four-donor shared clonotypes exceeded non-shared clonotypes in generation probability, with non-shared ones scoring lower.

Sequencing was carried out using memory CD8+ T cells sorted from blood. Subset here: CD45RO+ cells pooled with CCR7-negative TemRA cells. This TCR derives from a man aged 25 to 40 in good health.

CDR3 in amino acids: CASSGSLQGALQETQYF. The CDR3 DNA reads TGTGCCAGCAGTGGGTCCCTACAGGGGGCGCTCCAAGAGACCCAGTACTTC. The chain combines TRBV2 with TRBJ2-5, with 9 bases identical to TRBD1. CDR3 length: 17 amino acids. V lost 4 bases and J lost 1; bases outside the gene matches: 10. Germline V CDR1 and CDR2: SNHLY, FYNNEI.